This T cell receptor (beta chain) was obtained from a study of T cells in Graves' hyperthyroidism and ophthalmopathy. About this clonotype itself: Its antigen is still unknown.

Pregnant or lactating patients were excluded, as were those with uncontrolled infection or other autoimmune disease. Fresh peripheral blood, about 10 ml of it, supplied the PBMCs. Study-level findings and limits: Most thyroid clonotypes expanded above 0.001 were also detected in blood. From stable hyperthyroidism, ophthalmopathy was separated by a 13 V-J model.

Researchers amplified the TCR beta CDR3 regions from RNA transcripts. The HTBI primer set served for first-round RT-PCR of the TCR CDR3. TCRdb used MiXCR to reprocess the multiplex PCR reads, holding one entry per CDR3 protein. The sample contains under 250,000 distinct CDR3 sequences, approximately 24% of which appear only once. This TCR was recovered from a woman in her thirties or forties with Graves' ophthalmopathy. The specimen was blood.

The DNA of the CDR3 is TGTGCCAGCAGTTACTCGCAACAGGGGAATCAGCCCCAGCATTTT. It codes for CASSYSQQGNQPQHF. This sequence joins TRBV6-2 or TRBV6-3 and TRBJ1-5; TRBD1 matches at 7 bases. V lost 0 bases, J lost 4 bases, and 3 bases stayed unmatched. The CDR3 runs to 15 residues. Germline CDR1 and CDR2: MNHEY and SVGEGT.